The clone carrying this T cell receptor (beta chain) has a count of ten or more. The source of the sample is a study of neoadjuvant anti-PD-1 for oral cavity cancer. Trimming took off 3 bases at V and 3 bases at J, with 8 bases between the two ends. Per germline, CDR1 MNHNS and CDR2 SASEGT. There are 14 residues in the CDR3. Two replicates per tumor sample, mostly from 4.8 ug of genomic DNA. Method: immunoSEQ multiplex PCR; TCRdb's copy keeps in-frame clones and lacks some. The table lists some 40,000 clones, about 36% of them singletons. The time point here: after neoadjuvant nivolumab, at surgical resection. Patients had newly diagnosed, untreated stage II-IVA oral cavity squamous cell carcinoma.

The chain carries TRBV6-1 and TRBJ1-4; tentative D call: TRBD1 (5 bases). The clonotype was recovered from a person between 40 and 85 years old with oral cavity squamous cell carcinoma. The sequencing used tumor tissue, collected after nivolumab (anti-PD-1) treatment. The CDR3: CASSDGGANEKLFF. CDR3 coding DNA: TGTGCCAGCAGTGATGGGGGGGCTAATGAAAAACTGTTTTTT.